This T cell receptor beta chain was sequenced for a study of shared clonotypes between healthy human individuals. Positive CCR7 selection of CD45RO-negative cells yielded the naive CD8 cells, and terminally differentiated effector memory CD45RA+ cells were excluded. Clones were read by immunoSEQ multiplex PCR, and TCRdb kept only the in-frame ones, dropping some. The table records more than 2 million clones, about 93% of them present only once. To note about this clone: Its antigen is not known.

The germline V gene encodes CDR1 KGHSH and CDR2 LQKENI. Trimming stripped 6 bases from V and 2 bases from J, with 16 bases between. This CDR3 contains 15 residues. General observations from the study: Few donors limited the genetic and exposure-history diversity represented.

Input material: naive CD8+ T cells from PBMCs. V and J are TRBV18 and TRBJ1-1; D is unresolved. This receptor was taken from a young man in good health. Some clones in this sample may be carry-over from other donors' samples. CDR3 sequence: CASSPTQNDNTEAFF. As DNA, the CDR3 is TGTGCCAGCTCCCCCACACAAAACGACAACACTGAAGCTTTCTTT. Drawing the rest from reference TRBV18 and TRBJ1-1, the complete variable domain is NAGVMQNPRHLVRRRGQEARLRCSPMKGHSHVYWYRQLPEEGLKFMVYLQKENIIDESGMPKERFSAEFPKEGPSILRIQQVVRGDSAAYFCASSPTQNDNTEAFFGQGTRLTVV.